This TCR beta chain appears in the sequencing data of a study of hypomethylating agent response in myelodysplastic syndrome (dated by TCRdb to the early 2020s). Regarding the study in general: The hypomethylating agent given was azacitidine in about 75% of the 11 patients and decitabine in 3 of 11 patients. Response was defined as complete response or hematologic improvement, and any patient who met neither criterion was considered a non-responder. The cohort was composed of 9 or 10 male and a couple of female myelodysplastic syndrome patients. The most frequent mutation was TET2, found in 5 of 11 patients. A mean patient age of about 76 +/- 6.4 years was recorded, and a diploid cytogenetic profile was observed most commonly. About five patients did not respond, whereas about 6 responded with either complete response or hematologic improvement. Broader findings and caveats from the paper: Responders more often showed novel clonotypes emerging, while non-responders displayed more contracted clonotypes after treatment. Age matching of healthy control donors to MDS patients was not performed, and the MDS versus healthy comparison could have been impacted by this lack of age matching. Only about a dozen patients were analyzed, making the cohort small. No significant change in richness, rarefaction diversity or clonality was detected after hypomethylating agent treatment, either across all patients or within response groups. A possible recognition of novel MDS antigens by the shared GLIPH2 clusters was not confirmed and needs experimental validation.

The library was produced with the immunoSEQ multiplex PCR assay. Survey resolution was used, with two replicates of around 200 ng each, totaling around 400 ng of DNA per sample. Rearranged TCRB sequences in genomic DNA were detected with the hsTCRB kit, which uses multiplex PCR primers directed at V and J genes. In the first PCR, the CDR3 region was amplified for around 31 cycles with the QIAGEN Multiplex PCR Kit. A second PCR of around 8 cycles attached sample barcodes and Illumina adapters to each replicate. Pooled libraries were quantified with a QuantStudio 6 and the KAPA library quantification kit. About 15 pM of pooled libraries was sequenced on an Illumina MiSeq using 156-cycle single-end reads and a 15-cycle index read. From the authors' description of their analysis: Of 150,000 to 200,000 unique clonotypes, 1.5% to 2% were flagged by VDJdb annotation as previously reported viral-epitope-specific. The immunoSEQ Data Assistant and immunoSEQ Analyzer turned the raw reads into TCRB repertoires that were normalized and annotated. Clonotypes were analyzed with the immunarch R package version 0.6.5 and BioAnalyzer. Before richness was estimated, every repertoire was downsampled to match the clone count of the smallest repertoire. Clonotypes were classified as expanded, contracted or novel by Fisher's exact tests, with novel defined as zero frequency before treatment. Significantly changed CDR3 beta sequences were clustered with GLIPH2 using simulation_depth=1000 and kmer_min_depth=3, and CDR3s shorter than five residues were excluded. Imported from immuneACCESS, the table was reduced by TCRdb to in-frame sequences with V and J called. These copies leave out some clones; in studies compared against another copy, an unresolved V gene accounts for under half, and the cause of the remainder is not known. V, J and clone size are those of that table, while D and trimming were read from the DNA. Within this sample are 5,000 to 6,500 clones, with approximately 80% of them counted one time only. In total, the top ten clones hold roughly 29% of the sample.

V is shortened by 2 bases, J by 4 bases, and the region joining them spans 15 bases. The CDR3, cysteine through phenylalanine, is 16 amino acids long. The only DNA kept is the CDR3, 48 bases in frame from the first base. CDR1 and CDR2 are read off the germline V gene as MDHEN and SYDVKM. Bulk bone marrow was analyzed without sorting T-cell subsets. TCR beta CDR3 regions were immunosequenced from bone marrow of under 14 myelodysplastic syndrome patients before and after hypomethylating agent therapy. To track the repertoire longitudinally, every patient provided one baseline bone marrow along with two to three bone marrows taken at different post-treatment timepoints. Whole bone marrow served as the source for genomic DNA extraction, with DNA quality checked using TapeStation, NanoDrop OneC and PicoGreen assays. Turning to this clone: Its cognate antigen has yet to be identified. No quality values exist for individual bases; no much larger clone is one base distant.

This sequence was found in a human donor with myelodysplastic syndrome. The sequence joins TRBV28 to TRBJ1-3; no D gene is confidently identified. The sample in question was bone marrow, obtained before or after starting hypomethylating agent treatment for myelodysplastic syndrome (not recorded which). The CDR3 loop reads CASSLRIGVGGNTIYF. The DNA sequence reads TGTGCCAGCAGTTTACGTATTGGGGTAGGGGGAAACACCATATATTTT.